This T cell receptor (beta chain) was sequenced in a study of regulatory T cells in long-lasting Graves disease. Findings of the study overall: Comparison showed that persistent patients shared more public clonotypes (roughly 2,700) than new patients (966). Preferential use of TRBV28, TRBJ1-2 and TRBJ2-5 was seen in persistent disease.

Concerning this clonotype: As yet, its antigen is unknown.

This CDR3 has 15 amino acids. CDR1 is KGHSH and CDR2 is LQKENI in the germline V gene. The trim removed 3 bases at V and 0 bases at J, leaving 2 bases unmatched. Relying on iRepertoire HTBI primers and Arm-PCR of CDR3 regions, the team built TCR beta libraries. The authors' processing: Samples collectively showed 60 to 75 TRBV and roughly 15 TRBJ segments. A single record per CDR3 protein comes from TCRdb applying MiXCR to the multiplex PCR reads. TCRdb assigned the V and J calls; the authors' analysis was not used. The sample shows 400,000 to 500,000 distinct CDR3 sequences, roughly 20% of them seen only once. This sample's time point: persistent/refractory GD, antithyroid drugs over 5 years with positive TRAb. Following extraction of RNA from PBMCs, that RNA was used to make the TCR library.

Source: peripheral blood mononuclear cells (PBMCs), taken when the disease was refractory, from a patient treated with antithyroid drugs. This clonotype was obtained from a female donor with Graves disease. This chain connects TRBV18 to TRBJ2-1; 7 bases match TRBD2. The CDR3 sequence is CASSPSGGSYNEQFF. As DNA, the CDR3 is TGTGCCAGCTCACCCTCGGGGGGCTCCTACAATGAGCAGTTCTTC.